This T cell receptor beta chain is from a study of blood T cell repertoires in COVID-19. Only in-frame clones appear in the TCRdb table, and some are missing; sequencing was by immunoSEQ multiplex PCR. Of some 340,000 clones in the sample, approximately 90% are singletons; the top ten hold about 4%. In germline, CDR1 is SGHRS, CDR2 YFSETQ. The CDR3 covers 15 residues. V was shortened by 0 bases and J by 3 bases, with 10 bases between the two germline ends. The specimen was PBMCs or T cells enriched from blood (not recorded which). The chain uses TRBV5-1 and TRBJ1-3, with D unclear. This TCR was sampled from a woman in her 30s who had been exposed to COVID-19. CDR3 DNA sequence: TGCGCCAGCAGCTTGGTAGCGGGAGGTGGAAACACCATATATTTT. Amino acids: CASSLVAGGGNTIYF. Full variable domain (outside the CDR3, taken from reference TRBV5-1 and TRBJ1-3): KAGVTQTPRYLIKTRGQQVTLSCSPISGHRSVSWYQQTPGQGLQFLFEYFSETQRNKGNFPGRFSGRQFSNSRSEMNVSTLELGDSALYLCASSLVAGGGNTIYFGEGSWLTVV.